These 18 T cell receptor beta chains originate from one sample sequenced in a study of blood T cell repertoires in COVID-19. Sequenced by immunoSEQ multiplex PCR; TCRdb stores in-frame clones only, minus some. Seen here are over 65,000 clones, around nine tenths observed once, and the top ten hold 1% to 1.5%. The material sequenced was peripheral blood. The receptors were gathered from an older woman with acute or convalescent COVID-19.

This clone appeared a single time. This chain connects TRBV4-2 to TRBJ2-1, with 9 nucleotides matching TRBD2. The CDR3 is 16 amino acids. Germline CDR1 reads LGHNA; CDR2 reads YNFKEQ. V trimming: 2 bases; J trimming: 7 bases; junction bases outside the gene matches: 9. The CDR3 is CASSQSGASGTNEQFF. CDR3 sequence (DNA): TGTGCCAGCAGCCAATCCGGGGCTAGCGGGACGAATGAGCAGTTCTTC.

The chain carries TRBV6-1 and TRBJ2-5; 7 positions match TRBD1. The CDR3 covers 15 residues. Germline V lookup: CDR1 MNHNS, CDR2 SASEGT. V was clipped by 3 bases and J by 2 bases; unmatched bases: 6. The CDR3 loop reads CASSDGDRDQETQYF. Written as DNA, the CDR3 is TGTGCCAGCAGTGACGGCGACAGGGATCAAGAGACCCAGTACTTC.

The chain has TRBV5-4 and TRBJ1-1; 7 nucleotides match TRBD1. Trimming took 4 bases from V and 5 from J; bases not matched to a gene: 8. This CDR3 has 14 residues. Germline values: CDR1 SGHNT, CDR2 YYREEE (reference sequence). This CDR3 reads CASSRTGGRTEAFF. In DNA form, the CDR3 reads TGTGCCAGCAGCCGGACAGGTGGCAGGACTGAAGCTTTCTTT.

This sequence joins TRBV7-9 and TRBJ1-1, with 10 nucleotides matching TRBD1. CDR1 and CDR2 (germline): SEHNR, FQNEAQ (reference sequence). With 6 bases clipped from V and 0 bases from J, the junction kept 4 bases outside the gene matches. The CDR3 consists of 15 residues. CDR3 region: CASSSGTGVNTEAFF. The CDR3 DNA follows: TGTGCCAGCAGTTCAGGGACAGGGGTGAACACTGAAGCTTTCTTT.

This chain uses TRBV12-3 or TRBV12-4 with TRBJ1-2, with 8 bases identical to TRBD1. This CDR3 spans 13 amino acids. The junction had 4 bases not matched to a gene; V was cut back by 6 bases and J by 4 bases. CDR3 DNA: TGTGCCAGCAGCTCCAGGGGGCTCTATGGCTACACCTTC. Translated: CASSSRGLYGYTF.

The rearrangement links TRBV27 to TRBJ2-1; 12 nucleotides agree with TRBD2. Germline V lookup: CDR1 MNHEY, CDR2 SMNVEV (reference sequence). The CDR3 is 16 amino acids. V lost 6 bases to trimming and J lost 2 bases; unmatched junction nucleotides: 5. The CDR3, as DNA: TGTGCCAGCAGCGAAGCTAGCGGGGGGGCCTACAATGAGCAGTTCTTC. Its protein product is CASSEASGGAYNEQFF.

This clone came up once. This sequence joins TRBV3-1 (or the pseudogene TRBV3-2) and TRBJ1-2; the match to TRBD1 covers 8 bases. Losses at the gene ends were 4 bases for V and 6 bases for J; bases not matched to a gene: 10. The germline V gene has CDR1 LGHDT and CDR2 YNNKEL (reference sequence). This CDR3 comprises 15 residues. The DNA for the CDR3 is TGTGCCAGCAGCCTAAGACAGGGGAGTATGGATGGCTACACCTTC. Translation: CASSLRQGSMDGYTF.

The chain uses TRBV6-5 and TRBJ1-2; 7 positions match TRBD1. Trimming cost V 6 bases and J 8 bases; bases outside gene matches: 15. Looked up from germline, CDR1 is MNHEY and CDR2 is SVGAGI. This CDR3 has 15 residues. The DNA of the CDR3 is TGTGCCAGCAGCACCCTAAGGACAGGCGGATACGGCTACACCTTC. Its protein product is CASSTLRTGGYGYTF.

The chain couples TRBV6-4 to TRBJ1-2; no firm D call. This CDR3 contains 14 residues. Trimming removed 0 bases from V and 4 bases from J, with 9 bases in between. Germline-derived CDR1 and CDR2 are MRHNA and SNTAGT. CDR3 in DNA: TGTGCCAGCAGTGACTCAGGAGGAACCTATGGCTACACCTTC. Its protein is CASSDSGGTYGYTF.

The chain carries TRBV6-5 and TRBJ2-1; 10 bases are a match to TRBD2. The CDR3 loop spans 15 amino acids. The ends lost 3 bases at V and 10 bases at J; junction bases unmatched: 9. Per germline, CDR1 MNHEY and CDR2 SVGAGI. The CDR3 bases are TGTGCCAGCAGTTATAGCGGGGGGCCGGGAAGGGAGCAGTTCTTC. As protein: CASSYSGGPGREQFF.

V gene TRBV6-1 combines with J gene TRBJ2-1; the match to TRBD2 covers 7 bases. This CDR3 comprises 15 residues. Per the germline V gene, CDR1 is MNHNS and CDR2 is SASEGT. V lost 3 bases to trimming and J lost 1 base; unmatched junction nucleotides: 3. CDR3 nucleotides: TGTGCCAGCAGTGAGGGGGGGATTTCCTACAATGAGCAGTTCTTC. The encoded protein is CASSEGGISYNEQFF.

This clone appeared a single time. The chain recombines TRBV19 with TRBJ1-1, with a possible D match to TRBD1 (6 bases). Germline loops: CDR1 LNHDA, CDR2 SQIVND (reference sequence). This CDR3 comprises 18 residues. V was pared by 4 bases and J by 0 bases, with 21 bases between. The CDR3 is CASSTPTGLRPMNTEAFF. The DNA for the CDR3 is TGTGCCAGTAGTACCCCGACAGGTCTTAGGCCCATGAACACTGAAGCTTTCTTT.

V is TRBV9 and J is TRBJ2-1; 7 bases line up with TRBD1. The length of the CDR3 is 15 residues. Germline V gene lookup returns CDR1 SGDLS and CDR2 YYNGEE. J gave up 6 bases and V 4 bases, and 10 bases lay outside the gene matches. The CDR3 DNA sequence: TGTGCCAGCAGCCCCAGAGGGGGACAGACCAATGAGCAGTTCTTC. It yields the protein CASSPRGGQTNEQFF.

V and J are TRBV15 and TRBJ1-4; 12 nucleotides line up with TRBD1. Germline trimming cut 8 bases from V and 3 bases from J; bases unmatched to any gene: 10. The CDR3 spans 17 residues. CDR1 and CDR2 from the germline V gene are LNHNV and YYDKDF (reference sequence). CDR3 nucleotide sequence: TGTGCCACCTCCCCGGGACAGGGGGCGCGGTCTAATGAAAAACTGTTTTTT. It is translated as CATSPGQGARSNEKLFF.

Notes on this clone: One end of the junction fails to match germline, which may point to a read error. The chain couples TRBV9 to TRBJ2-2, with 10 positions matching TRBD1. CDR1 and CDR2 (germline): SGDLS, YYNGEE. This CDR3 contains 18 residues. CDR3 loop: CASSVAGGTGANTGELFF. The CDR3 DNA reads TGTGCCAGCAGCGTAGCTGGGGGGACAGGGGCGAATACCGGGGAGCTGTTTTTT.

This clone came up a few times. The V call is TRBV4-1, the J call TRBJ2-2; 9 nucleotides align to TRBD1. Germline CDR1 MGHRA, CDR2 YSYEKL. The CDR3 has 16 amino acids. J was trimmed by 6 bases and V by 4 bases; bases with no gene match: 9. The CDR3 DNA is TGCGCCAGCAGCCCGCGGGGACAGGGAGGTCCCGGGGAGCTGTTTTTT. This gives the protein CASSPRGQGGPGELFF.

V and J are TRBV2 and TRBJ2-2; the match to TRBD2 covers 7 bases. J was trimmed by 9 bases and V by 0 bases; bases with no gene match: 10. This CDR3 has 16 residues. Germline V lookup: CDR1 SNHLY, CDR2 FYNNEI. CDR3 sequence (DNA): TGTGCCAGCAGTGAAGCGGGGCCGAGGGAGGGAAGGGAGCTGTTTTTT. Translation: CASSEAGPREGRELFF.

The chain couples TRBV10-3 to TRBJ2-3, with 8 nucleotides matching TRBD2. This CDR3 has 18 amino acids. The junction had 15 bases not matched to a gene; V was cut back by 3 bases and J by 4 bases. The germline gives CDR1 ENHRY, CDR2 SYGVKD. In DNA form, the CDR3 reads TGTGCCATCAGTGATAGACTTCTCGGGGGGGCCGGAGCAGATACGCAGTATTTT. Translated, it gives CAISDRLLGGAGADTQYF.